This passage covers 23 T cell receptor beta chains from one sample sequenced in a study of blood T cell repertoires in COVID-19. Sequencing used immunoSEQ multiplex PCR; TCRdb keeps in-frame clones, though not all of them. The sample yields 230,000 or so clones, approximately 80% seen once. Input material: peripheral blood. Receptors originate from an elderly woman with COVID-19, enrolled during active disease.

This clone was seen only once. One end of the junction fails to match germline, which may point to a read error. The same CDR3 arises from other DNA sequences in this sample as well. The chain employs TRBV14 and TRBJ1-4; TRBD1 agrees at 9 bases. This CDR3 comprises 16 residues. Per the germline V gene, CDR1 is SGHDN and CDR2 is FVKESK. The CDR3 loop reads CASSPRTGGENEKLFF. The CDR3 nucleotides are TGTGCCAGCAGCCCTAGAACAGGGGGCGAAAACGAAAAGCTGTTTTTT.

V gene TRBV27 combines with J gene TRBJ2-7; weak D call: TRBD2 (6 bases). Germline CDR1 reads MNHEY; CDR2 reads SMNVEV (reference sequence). This CDR3 has 13 amino acids. Trimming took off 6 bases at V and 4 bases at J, with 13 bases between the two ends. The DNA for the CDR3 is TGTGCCAGCAGGGAGGGGCTAAGATACGAGCAGTACTTC. It encodes CASREGLRYEQYF.

The V gene is TRBV30, the J gene TRBJ2-1; D possibly corresponds to TRBD2 (6 bases). Germline V gene data show CDR1 as GTSNPN and CDR2 as SVGIG (reference sequence). Trimming shortened V by 2 bases and J by 7 bases, and 18 bases separated the two germline ends. The CDR3 extends over 15 amino acids. Here the CDR3 reads CAWSPLANAGNEQFF. The CDR3 nucleotides are TGTGCCTGGAGTCCATTAGCCAATGCGGGGAATGAGCAGTTCTTC.

This sequence joins TRBV25-1 and TRBJ1-5, with 8 bases fitting TRBD1. Germline V gene sequence: CDR1 MGHDK, CDR2 SYGVNS. With 4 bases clipped from V and 3 bases from J, the junction kept 8 bases outside the gene matches. The CDR3 has 16 residues. CDR3 in amino acids: CASSARDRGNNQPQHF. For the CDR3, the DNA is TGTGCCAGCAGTGCGAGAGACAGGGGAAACAATCAGCCCCAGCATTTT.

The genes are TRBV5-1 and TRBJ2-7; TRBD1 matches at 11 bases. V shed 4 bases and J 5 bases; nucleotides not matched to a gene: 5. The CDR3 has 14 amino acids. Germline V lookup: CDR1 SGHRS, CDR2 YFSETQ. The CDR3, as DNA: TGCGCCAGCAGCATCCCGGGACAGGGGGACGAGCAGTACTTC. This translates into CASSIPGQGDEQYF.

Written as DNA, the CDR3 is TGTGCCAGCAGTGGTAGACAGGGCCAGGGATATAGCAATCAGCCCCAGCATTTT. As protein: CASSGRQGQGYSNQPQHF. V gene TRBV6-1 combines with J gene TRBJ1-5, with 7 positions matching TRBD1. This CDR3 is built from 18 residues. The ends lost 4 bases at V and 0 bases at J; junction bases unmatched: 12. Germline CDR1 is MNHNS and CDR2 is SASEGT.

The gene calls are TRBV7-2 and TRBJ2-3; possibly TRBD1 for D (6 bases). CDR3 length: 13 amino acids. V lost 4 bases to trimming and J lost 4 bases, with 9 bases between them. CDR1 and CDR2 (germline): SGHTA, FQGNSA. The CDR3 DNA is TGTGCCAGCAGCTCCAGGGGTGCAGATACGCAGTATTTT. Its protein is CASSSRGADTQYF.

The chain joins TRBV6-5 to TRBJ2-2, with D maybe TRBD1 (5 bases). Germline CDR1 is MNHEY and CDR2 is SVGAGI. This CDR3 is 15 amino acids long. Trimming shortened V by 6 bases and J by 6 bases, and 17 bases separated the two germline ends. The CDR3 DNA reads as TGTGCCAGCAGAAAGGACACTTGGTCGTCCGGGGAGCTGTTTTTT. It codes for CASRKDTWSSGELFF.

This clone was seen only a few times. This chain joins TRBV9 and TRBJ1-4; the match to TRBD1 covers 7 bases. Unmatched junction bases numbered 11, after V lost 4 bases and J lost 8 bases. The V gene's germline CDR1 is SGDLS and CDR2 YYNGEE. The CDR3 length is 15 residues. The CDR3 loop reads CASSLEGAGREKLFF. In DNA form, the CDR3 reads TGTGCCAGCAGCTTAGAGGGGGCCGGGCGAGAAAAACTGTTTTTT.

The V gene is TRBV5-1, the J gene TRBJ2-5, with TRBD1 as a possible D gene (5 bases). V dropped 2 bases and J dropped 7 bases, with 9 bases sitting between them. CDR1 is SGHRS and CDR2 is YFSETQ in the germline V gene. The CDR3 contains 12 residues. CDR3 protein: CASSLERGTQYF. DNA of the CDR3: TGCGCCAGCAGCTTAGAAAGGGGGACCCAGTACTTC.

The CDR3 loop is CAWNRVTNEKLFF. For the CDR3, the DNA is TGTGCCTGGAACAGGGTGACTAATGAAAAACTGTTTTTT. The chain links TRBV30 to TRBJ1-4, with a tentative D call TRBD1 (6 bases). This CDR3 is built from 13 residues. V was trimmed by 4 bases and J by 2 bases, leaving 8 bases between them. Germline lookup yields CDR1 GTSNPN and CDR2 SVGIG (reference sequence).

This clone has only one observation. This chain connects TRBV11-3 to TRBJ2-2; the D gene is possibly TRBD2 (5 bases). The V end was cut by 1 base, the J end by 3 bases, with 12 bases between. The CDR3 length is 16 residues. Germline-derived CDR1 and CDR2 are SGHNT and YENEEA. This chain's CDR3 is CASSLVGGYDTGELFF. CDR3 in DNA: TGTGCCAGCAGCTTAGTAGGCGGGTACGACACCGGGGAGCTGTTTTTT.

The gene calls are TRBV18 and TRBJ2-1; 8 nucleotides align to TRBD1. J was trimmed by 5 bases and V by 11 bases; bases with no gene match: 11. This CDR3 contains 14 residues. In germline, CDR1 is KGHSH, CDR2 LQKENI. CDR3 sequence: CASRRGQGNNEQFF. The CDR3 nucleotides are TGTGCCTCCCGGAGAGGACAGGGTAACAATGAGCAGTTCTTC. The variable domain in full, completed from reference TRBV18 and TRBJ2-1, reads NAGVMQNPRHLVRRRGQEARLRCSPMKGHSHVYWYRQLPEEGLKFMVYLQKENIIDESGMPKERFSAEFPKEGPSILRIQQVVRGDSAAYFCASRRGQGNNEQFFGPGTRLTVL.

The chain carries TRBV5-5 and TRBJ2-2; TRBD2 matches at 7 bases. The trim removed 3 bases at V and 8 bases at J, leaving 10 bases unmatched. Germline V lookup: CDR1 SGHKS, CDR2 YYEKEE (reference sequence). CDR3 size: 15 residues. The CDR3 DNA reads TGTGCCAGCAGCTCCGGTCGGACTAGTCAGGGGGAGCTGTTTTTT. It codes for CASSSGRTSQGELFF.

The rearrangement joins TRBV9 to TRBJ2-3, with D tentatively TRBD1 (6 bases). Germline CDR1 is SGDLS and CDR2 is YYNGEE. The CDR3 sequence is 14 residues long. Trimming shortened V by 4 bases and J by 3 bases, and 12 bases separated the two germline ends. The CDR3 DNA is TGTGCCAGCAGCCTCCAGGGGTGGACAGATACGCAGTATTTT. Translated, it gives CASSLQGWTDTQYF.

About this clone itself: Distinct nucleotide sequences in the sample also encode this CDR3. The chain recombines TRBV7-9 with TRBJ1-1, with a weak D call TRBD1 (5 bases). V lost 5 bases, J lost 8 bases, and 9 bases lay in between. Germline V lookup: CDR1 SEHNR, CDR2 FQNEAQ (reference sequence). The CDR3 runs to 11 residues. The CDR3 DNA sequence: TGTGCCAGCAGCGAGCGGGGGGAAGCTTTCTTT. Protein: CASSERGEAFF.

The chain uses TRBV29-1 and TRBJ2-7; no firm D call. The CDR3 covers 11 residues. Germline V gene sequence: CDR1 SQVTM, CDR2 ANQGSEA. V lost 2 bases, J lost 1 base, and 3 bases lay in between. The CDR3 region has the DNA TGCAGCGTTGAACAGTCCTACGAGCAGTACTTC. This codes for CSVEQSYEQYF.

The rearrangement joins TRBV5-1 to TRBJ2-2, with 9 positions matching TRBD2. Germline trimming cut 4 bases from V and 5 bases from J; bases unmatched to any gene: 9. The CDR3 extends over 16 amino acids. Germline-derived CDR1 and CDR2 are SGHRS and YFSETQ. Written as DNA, the CDR3 is TGCGCCAGCAGCATTTCGCCGGGACTAGCTACCGGGGAGCTGTTTTTT. This gives the protein CASSISPGLATGELFF.

The chain's CDR3 is CASSRLPGDTEAFF. DNA of the CDR3: TGTGCCAGCTCACGTTTACCGGGAGACACTGAAGCTTTCTTT. J is TRBJ1-1 and V is TRBV18, with D unresolved. Trimming stripped 4 bases from V and 3 bases from J, with 12 bases between. CDR3 length equals 14 residues. Germline lookup yields CDR1 KGHSH and CDR2 LQKENI.

The chain employs TRBV19 and TRBJ1-5; no firm D call. This CDR3 spans 15 amino acids. Germline V gene lookup returns CDR1 LNHDA and CDR2 SQIVND (reference sequence). The V end was cut by 2 bases, the J end by 6 bases, with 14 bases between. The CDR3 DNA reads as TGTGCCAGTAGTATATTTCGGGGAGACGCTCAGCCCCAGCATTTT. It translates to CASSIFRGDAQPQHF.

V is TRBV5-6 and J is TRBJ1-1; D ambiguous. Trimming cost V 0 bases and J 5 bases, with 5 bases left between them. CDR3 length equals 12 residues. Germline lookup yields CDR1 SGHDT and CDR2 YYEEEE. In DNA, the CDR3 is TGTGCCAGCAGCTTGGTTCAGACTGAAGCTTTCTTT. It codes for CASSLVQTEAFF. Filled out from reference TRBV5-6 and TRBJ1-1, the complete variable domain reads DAGVTQSPTHLIKTRGQQVTLRCSPKSGHDTVSWYQQALGQGPQFIFQYYEEEERQRGNFPDRFSGHQFPNYSSELNVNALLLGDSALYLCASSLVQTEAFFGQGTRLTVV.

The rearrangement joins TRBV29-1 to TRBJ1-1; tentative D call: TRBD1 (6 bases). Looked up from germline, CDR1 is SQVTM and CDR2 is ANQGSEA. The V end was cut by 4 bases, the J end by 9 bases, with 15 bases between. The CDR3 contains 12 residues. The CDR3 DNA sequence: TGCAGCGTTGGCAACCTCAGGGGCAAAGCTTTCTTT. This translates into CSVGNLRGKAFF.

The rearrangement uses TRBV14 and TRBJ1-1; unclear D gene. This CDR3 has 13 residues. V gave up 7 bases and J gave up 2 bases, with 11 bases separating them. Germline assignment: CDR1 SGHDN and CDR2 FVKESK. The CDR3 DNA reads TGTGCCAGCACCCTGAGCCATAACACTGAAGCTTTCTTT. As protein: CASTLSHNTEAFF.